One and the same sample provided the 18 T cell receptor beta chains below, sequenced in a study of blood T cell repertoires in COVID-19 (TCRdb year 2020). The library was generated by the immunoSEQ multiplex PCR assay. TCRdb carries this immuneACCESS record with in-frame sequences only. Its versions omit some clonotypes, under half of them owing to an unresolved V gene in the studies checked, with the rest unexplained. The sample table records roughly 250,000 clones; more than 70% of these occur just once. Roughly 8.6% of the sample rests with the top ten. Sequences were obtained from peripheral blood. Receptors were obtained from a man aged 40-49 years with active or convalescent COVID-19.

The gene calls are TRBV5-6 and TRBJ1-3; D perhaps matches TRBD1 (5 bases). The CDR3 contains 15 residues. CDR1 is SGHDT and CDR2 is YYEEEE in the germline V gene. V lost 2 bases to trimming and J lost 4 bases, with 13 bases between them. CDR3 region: CASSFMVSGGNTIYF. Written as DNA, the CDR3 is TGTGCCAGCAGCTTCATGGTTTCAGGGGGAAACACCATATATTTT.

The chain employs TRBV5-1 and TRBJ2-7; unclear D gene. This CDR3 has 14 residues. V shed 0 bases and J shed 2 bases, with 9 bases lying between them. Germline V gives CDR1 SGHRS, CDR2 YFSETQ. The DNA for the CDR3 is TGCGCCAGCAGCTTGGGACAACCTACCTACGAGCAGTACTTC. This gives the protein CASSLGQPTYEQYF.

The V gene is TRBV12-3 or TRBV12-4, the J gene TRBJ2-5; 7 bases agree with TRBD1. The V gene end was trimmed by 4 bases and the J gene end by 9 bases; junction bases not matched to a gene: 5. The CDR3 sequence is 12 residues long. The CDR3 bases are TGTGCCAGCAGTTCCGACAGGGTAGCCCAGTACTTC. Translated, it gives CASSSDRVAQYF.

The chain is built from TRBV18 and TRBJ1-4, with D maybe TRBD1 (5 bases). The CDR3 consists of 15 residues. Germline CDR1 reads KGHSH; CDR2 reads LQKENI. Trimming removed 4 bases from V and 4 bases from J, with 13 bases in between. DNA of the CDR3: TGTGCCAGCTCACTTCAGGGCGGAAGTAATGAAAAACTGTTTTTT. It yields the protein CASSLQGGSNEKLFF.

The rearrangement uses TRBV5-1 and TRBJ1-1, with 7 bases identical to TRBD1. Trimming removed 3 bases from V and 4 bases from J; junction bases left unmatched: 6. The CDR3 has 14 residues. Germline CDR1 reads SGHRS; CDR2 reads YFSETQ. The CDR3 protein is CASSSYAGGTEAFF. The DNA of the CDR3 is TGCGCCAGCAGCTCCTACGCAGGGGGCACTGAAGCTTTCTTT. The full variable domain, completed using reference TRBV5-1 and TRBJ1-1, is KAGVTQTPRYLIKTRGQQVTLSCSPISGHRSVSWYQQTPGQGLQFLFEYFSETQRNKGNFPGRFSGRQFSNSRSEMNVSTLELGDSALYLCASSSYAGGTEAFFGQGTRLTVV.

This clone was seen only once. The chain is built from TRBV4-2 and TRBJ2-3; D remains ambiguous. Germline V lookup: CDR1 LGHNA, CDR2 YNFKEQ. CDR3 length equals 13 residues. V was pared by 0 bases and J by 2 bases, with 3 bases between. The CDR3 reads CASSQDITDTQYF. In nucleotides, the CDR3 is TGTGCCAGCAGCCAAGATATCACAGATACGCAGTATTTT.

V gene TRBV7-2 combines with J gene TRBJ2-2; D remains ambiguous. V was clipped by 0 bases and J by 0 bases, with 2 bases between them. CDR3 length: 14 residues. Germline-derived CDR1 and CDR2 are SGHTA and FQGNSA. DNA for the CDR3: TGTGCCAGCAGCTTAGCCGCGAACACCGGGGAGCTGTTTTTT. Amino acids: CASSLAANTGELFF.

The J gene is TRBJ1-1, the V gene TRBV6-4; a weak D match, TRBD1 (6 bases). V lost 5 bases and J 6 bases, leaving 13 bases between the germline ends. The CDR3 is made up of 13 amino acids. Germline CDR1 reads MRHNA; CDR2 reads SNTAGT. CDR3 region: CASSTFEGAEAFF. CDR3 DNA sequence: TGTGCCAGCAGTACGTTTGAGGGGGCTGAAGCTTTCTTT.

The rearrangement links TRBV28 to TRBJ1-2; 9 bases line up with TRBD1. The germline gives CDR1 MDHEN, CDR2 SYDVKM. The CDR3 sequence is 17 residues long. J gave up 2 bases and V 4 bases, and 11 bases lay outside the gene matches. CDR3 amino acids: CASSSGTGRGRNYGYTF. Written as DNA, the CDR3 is TGTGCCAGCAGTTCTGGGACAGGGAGGGGGAGAAACTATGGCTACACCTTC.

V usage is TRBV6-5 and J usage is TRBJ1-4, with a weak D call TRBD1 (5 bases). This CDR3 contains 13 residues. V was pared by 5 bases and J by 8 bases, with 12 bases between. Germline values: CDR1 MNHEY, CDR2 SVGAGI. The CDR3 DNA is TGTGCCAGCAGTCGGGGGACTAGGGAAAAACTGTTTTTT. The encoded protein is CASSRGTREKLFF.

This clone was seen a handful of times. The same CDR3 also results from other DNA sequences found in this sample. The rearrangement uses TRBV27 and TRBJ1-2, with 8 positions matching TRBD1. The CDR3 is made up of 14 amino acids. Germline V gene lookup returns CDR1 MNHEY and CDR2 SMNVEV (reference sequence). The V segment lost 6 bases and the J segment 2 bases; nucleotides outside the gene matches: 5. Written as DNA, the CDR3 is TGTGCCAGCAGGAGACAGGGGTTAAACTATGGCTACACCTTC. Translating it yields CASRRQGLNYGYTF.

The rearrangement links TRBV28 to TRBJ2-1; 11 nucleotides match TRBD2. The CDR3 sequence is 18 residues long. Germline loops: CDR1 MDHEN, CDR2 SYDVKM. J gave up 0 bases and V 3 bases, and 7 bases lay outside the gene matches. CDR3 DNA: TGTGCCAGCAGTTTGCGGGGACTAGCGGCAAACTCCTACAATGAGCAGTTCTTC. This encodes CASSLRGLAANSYNEQFF.

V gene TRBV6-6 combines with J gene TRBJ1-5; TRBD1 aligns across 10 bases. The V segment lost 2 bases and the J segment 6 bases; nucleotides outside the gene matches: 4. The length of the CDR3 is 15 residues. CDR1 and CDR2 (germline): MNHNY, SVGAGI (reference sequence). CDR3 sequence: CASSYDRGLSQPQHF. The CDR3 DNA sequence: TGTGCCAGCAGTTACGACAGGGGGCTGAGTCAGCCCCAGCATTTT.

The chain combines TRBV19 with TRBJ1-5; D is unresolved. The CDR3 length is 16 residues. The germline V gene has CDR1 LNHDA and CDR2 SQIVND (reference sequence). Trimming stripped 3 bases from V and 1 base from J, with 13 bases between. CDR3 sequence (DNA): TGTGCCAGTAGTATCATTGGGGAGGAGAGCAATCAGCCCCAGCATTTT. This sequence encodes CASSIIGEESNQPQHF.

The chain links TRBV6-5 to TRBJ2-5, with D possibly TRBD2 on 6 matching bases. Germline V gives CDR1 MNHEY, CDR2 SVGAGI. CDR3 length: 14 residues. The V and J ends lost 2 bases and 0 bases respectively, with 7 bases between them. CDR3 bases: TGTGCCAGCAGTTACGGGGGGTACCAAGAGACCCAGTACTTC. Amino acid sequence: CASSYGGYQETQYF.

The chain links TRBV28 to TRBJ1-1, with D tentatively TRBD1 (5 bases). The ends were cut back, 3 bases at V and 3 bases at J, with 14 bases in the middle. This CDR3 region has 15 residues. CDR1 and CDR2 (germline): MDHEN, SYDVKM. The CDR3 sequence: CASSLPAGGYTEAFF. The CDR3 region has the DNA TGTGCCAGCAGTTTGCCTGCCGGGGGGTACACTGAAGCTTTCTTT.

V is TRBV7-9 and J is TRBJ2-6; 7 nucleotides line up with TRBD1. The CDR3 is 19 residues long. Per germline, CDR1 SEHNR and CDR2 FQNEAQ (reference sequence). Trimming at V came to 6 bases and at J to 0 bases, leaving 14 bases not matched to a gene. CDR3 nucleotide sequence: TGTGCCAGCAGACCCGACAGGGCCCTCTTAAACTCTGGGGCCAACGTCCTGACTTTC. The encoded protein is CASRPDRALLNSGANVLTF.

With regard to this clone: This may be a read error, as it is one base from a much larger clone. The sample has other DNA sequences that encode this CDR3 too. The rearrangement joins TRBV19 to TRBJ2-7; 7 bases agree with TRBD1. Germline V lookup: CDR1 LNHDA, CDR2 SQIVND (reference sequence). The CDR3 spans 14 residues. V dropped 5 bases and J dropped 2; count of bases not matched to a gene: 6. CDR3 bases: TGTGCCAGTAGTCCCCGGGACAGAACCTACGAGCAGTACTTC. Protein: CASSPRDRTYEQYF.